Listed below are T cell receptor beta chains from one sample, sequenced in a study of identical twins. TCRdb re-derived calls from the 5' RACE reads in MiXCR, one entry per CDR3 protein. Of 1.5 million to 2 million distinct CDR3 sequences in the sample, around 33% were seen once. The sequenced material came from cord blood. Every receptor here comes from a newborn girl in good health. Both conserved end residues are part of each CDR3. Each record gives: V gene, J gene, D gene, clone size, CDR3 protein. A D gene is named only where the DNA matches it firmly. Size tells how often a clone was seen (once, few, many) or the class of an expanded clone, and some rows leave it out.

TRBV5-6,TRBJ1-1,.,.,CASSPVSQVNTEAFF
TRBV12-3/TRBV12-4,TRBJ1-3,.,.,CASNDNPSGNTIYF
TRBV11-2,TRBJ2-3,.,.,CASSVYSPGAGDTQYF
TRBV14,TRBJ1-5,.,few,CASSQVTYREGDQPQHF
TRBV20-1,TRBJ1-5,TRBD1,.,CSASQGVQPQHF
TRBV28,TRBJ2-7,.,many,CASLVGGIQYF
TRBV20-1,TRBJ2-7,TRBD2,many,CSARARRGFNEQYF
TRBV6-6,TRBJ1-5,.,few,CASRSTGGASNQPQHF
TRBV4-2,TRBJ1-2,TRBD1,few,CASGTGTSYTF
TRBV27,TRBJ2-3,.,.,CASSLFAIRDTDTQYF
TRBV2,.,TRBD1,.,CASPRQGADTQHF
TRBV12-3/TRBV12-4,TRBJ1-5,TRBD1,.,CASSSGTGGLDQPQHF
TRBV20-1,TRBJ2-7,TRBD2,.,CSARVLAGGLFSYEQYF
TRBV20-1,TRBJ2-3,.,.,CSARLPGFPITDTQYF
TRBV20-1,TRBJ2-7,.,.,CSARVVIAGALTYEQYF
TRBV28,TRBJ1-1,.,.,CASSKWGGNTEAFF